This note documents a single T cell receptor (beta chain) sequence. Antigen unknown. This specimen comes from a study of T cells in Graves' hyperthyroidism and ophthalmopathy. From RNA transcripts, TCR beta CDR3 regions were amplified. The study used the HTBI primer set for a first-round RT-PCR of the TCR CDR3. Via MiXCR, TCRdb re-called the multiplex PCR reads, giving one row per CDR3 protein. Here the sample spans around 660,000 distinct CDR3 sequences, roughly 45% being singletons. Germline V lookup: CDR1 SGHTA, CDR2 FQGNSA. The CDR3 spans 13 residues. V lost 0 bases and J lost 7, with 6 bases in between. Uncontrolled infection, other autoimmune disease, pregnancy or lactation disqualified patients from enrolment. Study findings and constraints: Most clonotypes that expanded in the thyroid above 0.001 also showed up in blood.

The TCR was taken from an adult man with Graves' disease, either hyperthyroidism or ophthalmopathy (not recorded which). The V gene is TRBV7-2, the J gene TRBJ1-4; no clear D. The sample was peripheral blood or thyroid tissue (not recorded which). In DNA, the CDR3 is TGTGCCAGCAGCTTAGCCAGGCGTGAAAAACTGTTTTTT. Its protein product is CASSLARREKLFF.